Presented here are 2 T cell receptor beta chains from one specimen sequenced in a study of control samples from healthy donors and cancer patients. The data were produced by immunoSEQ multiplex PCR, yet TCRdb's version contains in-frame clones alone and is incomplete. The top ten clones hold more than 2% of a sample with about 89,000 clones, more than 70% of them seen once. The source material was blood. These receptors originate from a woman aged 40 to 55 in good health.

DNA of the CDR3: TGTGCCAGCACCGGTAAATCTGGAAACACCATATATTTT. This encodes CASTGKSGNTIYF. The chain couples TRBV7-9 to TRBJ1-3; D call uncertain. The CDR3 is made up of 13 amino acids. The V end was cut by 7 bases, the J end by 1 base, with 8 bases between. CDR1 is SEHNR, CDR2 FQNEAQ, per germline (reference sequence).

This CDR3 is CASSLAPTGLVYEQYF. The CDR3 coding sequence is TGTGCCAGCAGCTTAGCCCCGACAGGGTTGGTGTACGAGCAGTACTTC. V usage is TRBV7-8 and J usage is TRBJ2-7; 7 bases are a match to TRBD1. The germline V gene has CDR1 SGHVS and CDR2 FQNEAQ. There are 16 residues in the CDR3. The trim removed 0 bases at V and 4 bases at J, leaving 9 bases unmatched.